This is a list of T cell receptor beta chains from one sample in a study of shared clonotypes between healthy human individuals. The repertoire was sequenced with immunoSEQ multiplex PCR; TCRdb's copy has only in-frame clones and lacks some. The table shows 2 million to 2.5 million clones, with roughly 95% occurring only once. Sequenced material: naive CD4+ T cells sorted from blood. The receptors here all came from a young man in good health. Each CDR3 is given without its conserved first and last residue. D genes are given only for firm matches.

V	D	J	length	CDR3
TRBV10-3	TRBD2	TRBJ2-3	14	AIRGLAGVLGDTQY
TRBV7-9	TRBD2	TRBJ2-1	11	ASKVAGNNEQF
TRBV18	.	TRBJ1-1	13	ASSPQLDSRTEAF
TRBV7-9	TRBD2	TRBJ2-1	13	ASSMTSGSYNEQF
TRBV6-5	.	TRBJ1-6	12	ASSYGQNNSPLH
TRBV7-2	.	TRBJ2-5	12	ASSLALSQETQY
TRBV7-2	.	TRBJ2-7	12	ASSPSRGPYEQY
TRBV30	.	TRBJ2-5	11	AWSVLMRETQY
TRBV7-2	TRBD2	TRBJ2-2	13	ASSFSSGGTGELF
TRBV5-1	.	TRBJ2-3	12	ASSSDGATDTQY
TRBV7-2	TRBD2	TRBJ2-3	15	ASSVGRGGLASRTQY
TRBV6-6	.	TRBJ1-2	14	ASSYSLHPANYGYT
TRBV14	.	TRBJ2-7	12	ASSQVFCGKWQY
TRBV5-1	TRBD2	TRBJ2-1	13	ASSLTSGANNEQF
TRBV15	TRBD1	TRBJ1-2	13	ATIQDRGLGYGYT
TRBV10-3	.	TRBJ2-3	8	AIATDTQY
TRBV30	TRBD1	TRBJ2-3	11	AWGGQLTDTQY
TRBV7-2	.	TRBJ1-3	13	ASSLGGASGNTIY
TRBV20-1	.	TRBJ2-5	8	SAAKETQY
TRBV7-8	.	TRBJ1-1	12	ASSPGQLNTEAF
TRBV28	.	TRBJ2-7	11	ASSSPETREQY
TRBV21-1	.	TRBJ1-5	14	ASSKNPGPRYQPQH
TRBV28	.	TRBJ1-2	13	ASSLPRTLDYGYT
TRBV5-1	TRBD2	TRBJ2-1	12	ASSFLAGVDEQF
TRBV4-1	.	TRBJ2-4	19	ASSQEYGFSGTQKAKNIQY
TRBV10-3	.	TRBJ1-2	11	AISSVTNYGYT